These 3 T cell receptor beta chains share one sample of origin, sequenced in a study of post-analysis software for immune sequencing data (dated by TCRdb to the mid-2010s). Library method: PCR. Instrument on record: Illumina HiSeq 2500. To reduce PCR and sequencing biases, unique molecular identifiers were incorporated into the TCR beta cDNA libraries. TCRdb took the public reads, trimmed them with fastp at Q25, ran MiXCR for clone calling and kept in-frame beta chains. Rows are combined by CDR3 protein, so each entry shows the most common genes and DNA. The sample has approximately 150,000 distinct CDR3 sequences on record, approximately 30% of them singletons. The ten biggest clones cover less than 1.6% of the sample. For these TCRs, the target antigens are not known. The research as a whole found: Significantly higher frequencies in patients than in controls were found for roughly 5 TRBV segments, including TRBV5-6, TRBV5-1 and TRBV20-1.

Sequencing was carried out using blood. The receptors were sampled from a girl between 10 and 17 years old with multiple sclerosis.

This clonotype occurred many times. Here the CDR3 reads CSATDRPTYGYTF. The CDR3 DNA sequence: TGCAGTGCAACCGACAGGCCCACCTATGGCTACACCTTC. The V gene is TRBV20-1, the J gene TRBJ1-2; D may be TRBD1 (6 bases). This CDR3 spans 13 amino acids. CDR1 is DFQATT, CDR2 SNEGSKA, per germline (reference sequence). Trimming cost V 6 bases and J 4 bases, with 15 bases left between them.

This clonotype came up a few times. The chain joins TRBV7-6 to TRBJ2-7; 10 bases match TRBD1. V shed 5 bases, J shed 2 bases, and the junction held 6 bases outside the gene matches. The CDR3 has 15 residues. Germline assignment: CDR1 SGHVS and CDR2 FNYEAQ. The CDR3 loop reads CASSPRDRGTYEQYF. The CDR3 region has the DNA TGTGCCAGCAGCCCACGGGACAGGGGCACCTACGAGCAGTACTTC.

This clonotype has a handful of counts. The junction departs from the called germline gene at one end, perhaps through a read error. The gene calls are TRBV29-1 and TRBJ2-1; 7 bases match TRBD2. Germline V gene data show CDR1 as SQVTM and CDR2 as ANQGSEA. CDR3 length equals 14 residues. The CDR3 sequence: CSADGGGEINGQFF. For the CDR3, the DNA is TGCAGCGCAGACGGGGGAGGGGAGATCAATGGGCAGTTCTTC.